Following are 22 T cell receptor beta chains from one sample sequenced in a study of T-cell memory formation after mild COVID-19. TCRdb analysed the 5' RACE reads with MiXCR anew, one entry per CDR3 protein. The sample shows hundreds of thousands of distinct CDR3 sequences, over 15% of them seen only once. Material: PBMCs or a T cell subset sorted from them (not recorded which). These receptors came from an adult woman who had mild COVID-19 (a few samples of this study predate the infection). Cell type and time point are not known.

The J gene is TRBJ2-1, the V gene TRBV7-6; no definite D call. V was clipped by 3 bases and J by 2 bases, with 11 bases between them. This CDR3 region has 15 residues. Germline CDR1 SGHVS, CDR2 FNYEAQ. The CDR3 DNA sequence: TGTGCCAGCAGCTTCGCTAGTAACGCCTACAATGAGCAGTTCTTC. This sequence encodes CASSFASNAYNEQFF.

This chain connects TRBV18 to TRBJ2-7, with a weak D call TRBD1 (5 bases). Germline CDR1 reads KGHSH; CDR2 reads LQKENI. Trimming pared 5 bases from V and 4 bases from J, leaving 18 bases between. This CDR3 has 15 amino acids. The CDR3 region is CASSRTTASAYEQYF. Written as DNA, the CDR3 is TGTGCCAGCTCAAGGACGACAGCCTCCGCTTACGAGCAGTACTTC.

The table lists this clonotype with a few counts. CDR3 bases: TGTGCCAGCAGTTACTCTATCGAAGGGGATCAGCCCCAGCATTTT. Its protein product is CASSYSIEGDQPQHF. The gene calls are TRBV6-5 and TRBJ1-5, with TRBD1 as a possible D gene (5 bases). V was pared by 0 bases and J by 5 bases, with 11 bases between. CDR1 is MNHEY, CDR2 SVGAGI, per germline. The CDR3 loop spans 15 amino acids.

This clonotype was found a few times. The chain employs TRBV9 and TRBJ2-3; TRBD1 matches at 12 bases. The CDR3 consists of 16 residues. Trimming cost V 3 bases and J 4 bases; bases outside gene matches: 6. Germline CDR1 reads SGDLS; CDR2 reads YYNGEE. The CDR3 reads CASSAQGQGAADTQYF. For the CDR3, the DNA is TGTGCCAGCAGCGCCCAGGGACAGGGGGCGGCAGATACGCAGTATTTT.

CDR3 coding DNA: TGTGCCAGCAGCCCCCGTACCGGACAGCCTTACGAGCAGTACTTC. Amino acids: CASSPRTGQPYEQYF. The V gene is TRBV6-2 or TRBV6-3, the J gene TRBJ2-7, with D maybe TRBD1 (6 bases). The CDR3 length is 15 residues. The germline V gene has CDR1 MNHEY and CDR2 SVGEGT. V was pared by 6 bases and J by 4 bases, with 19 bases between.

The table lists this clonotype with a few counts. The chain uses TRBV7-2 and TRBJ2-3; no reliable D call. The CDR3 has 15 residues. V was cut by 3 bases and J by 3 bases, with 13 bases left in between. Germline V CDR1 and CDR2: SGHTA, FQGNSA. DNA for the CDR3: TGTGCCAGCAGCTTCTCCAGCTATGGGACAGATACGCAGTATTTT. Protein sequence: CASSFSSYGTDTQYF.

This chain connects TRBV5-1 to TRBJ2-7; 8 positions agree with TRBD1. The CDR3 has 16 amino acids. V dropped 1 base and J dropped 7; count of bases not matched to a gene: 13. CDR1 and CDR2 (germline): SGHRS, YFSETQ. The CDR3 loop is CASSLWQGATVGEQYF. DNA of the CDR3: TGCGCCAGCAGCTTGTGGCAGGGGGCCACAGTGGGGGAGCAGTACTTC.

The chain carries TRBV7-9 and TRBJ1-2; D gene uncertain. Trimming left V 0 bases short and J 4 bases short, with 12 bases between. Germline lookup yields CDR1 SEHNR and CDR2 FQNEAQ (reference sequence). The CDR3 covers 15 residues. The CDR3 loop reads CASSLAVGSPYGYTF. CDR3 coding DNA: TGTGCCAGCAGCTTAGCGGTTGGCAGTCCCTATGGCTACACCTTC.

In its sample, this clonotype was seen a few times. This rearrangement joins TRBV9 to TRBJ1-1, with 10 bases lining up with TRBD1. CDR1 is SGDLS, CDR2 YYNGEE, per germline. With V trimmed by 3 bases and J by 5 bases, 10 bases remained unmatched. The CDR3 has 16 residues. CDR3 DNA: TGTGCCAGCAGCGCGTCCGGGACAGGGGCTCGGACTGAAGCTTTCTTT. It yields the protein CASSASGTGARTEAFF.

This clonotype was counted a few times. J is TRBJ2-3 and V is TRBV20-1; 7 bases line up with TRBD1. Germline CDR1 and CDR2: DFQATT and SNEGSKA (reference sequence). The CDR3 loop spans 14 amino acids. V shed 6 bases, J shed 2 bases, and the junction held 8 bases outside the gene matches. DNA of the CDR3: TGCAGTGCCCGTGGGACAGACCCCACAGATACGCAGTATTTT. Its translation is CSARGTDPTDTQYF.

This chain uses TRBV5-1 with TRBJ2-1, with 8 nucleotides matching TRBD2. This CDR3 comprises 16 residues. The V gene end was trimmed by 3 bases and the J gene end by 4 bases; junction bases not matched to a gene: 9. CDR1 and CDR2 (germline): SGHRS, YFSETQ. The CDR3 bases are TGCGCCAGCAGCTCGGGACTAGGTCCCTCATACAATGAGCAGTTCTTC. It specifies CASSSGLGPSYNEQFF.

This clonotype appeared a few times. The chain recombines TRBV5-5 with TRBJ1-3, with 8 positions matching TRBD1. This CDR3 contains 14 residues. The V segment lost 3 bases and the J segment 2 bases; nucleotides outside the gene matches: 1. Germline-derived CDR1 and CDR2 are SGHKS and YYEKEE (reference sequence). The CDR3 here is CASSSDRAGNTIYF. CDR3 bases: TGTGCCAGCAGCTCGGACAGGGCTGGAAACACCATATATTTT.

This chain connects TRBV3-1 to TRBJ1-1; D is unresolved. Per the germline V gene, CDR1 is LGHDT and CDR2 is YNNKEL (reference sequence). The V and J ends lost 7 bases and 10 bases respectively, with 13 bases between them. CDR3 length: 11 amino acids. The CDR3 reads CASIGRGGAFF. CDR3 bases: TGTGCCAGCATAGGACGTGGCGGAGCTTTCTTT.

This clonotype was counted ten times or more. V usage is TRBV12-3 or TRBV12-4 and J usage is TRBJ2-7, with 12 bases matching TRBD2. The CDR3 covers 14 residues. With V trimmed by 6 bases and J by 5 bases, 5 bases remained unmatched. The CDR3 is CASRLAGGRNEQYF. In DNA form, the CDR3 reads TGTGCCAGCAGGCTAGCGGGAGGGAGAAACGAGCAGTACTTC.

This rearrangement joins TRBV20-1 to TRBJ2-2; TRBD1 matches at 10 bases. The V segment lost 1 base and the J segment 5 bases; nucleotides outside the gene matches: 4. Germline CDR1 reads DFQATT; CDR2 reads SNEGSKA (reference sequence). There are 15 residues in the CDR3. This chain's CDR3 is CSARAGTGATGELFF. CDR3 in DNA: TGCAGTGCTAGAGCCGGGACAGGGGCAACCGGGGAGCTGTTTTTT.

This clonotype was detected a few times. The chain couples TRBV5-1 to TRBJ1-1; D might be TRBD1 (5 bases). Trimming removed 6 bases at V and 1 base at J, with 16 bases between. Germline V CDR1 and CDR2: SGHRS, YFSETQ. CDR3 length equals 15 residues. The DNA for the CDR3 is TGCGCCAGCACGTGGACGGGAGGGGCGAACACTGAAGCTTTCTTT. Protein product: CASTWTGGANTEAFF.

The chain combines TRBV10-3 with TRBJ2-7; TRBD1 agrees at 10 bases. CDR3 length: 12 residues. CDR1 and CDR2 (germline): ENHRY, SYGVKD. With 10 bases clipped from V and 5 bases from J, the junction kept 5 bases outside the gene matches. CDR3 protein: CASGTGAHEQYF. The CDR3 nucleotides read TGTGCCAGCGGGACAGGGGCCCACGAGCAGTACTTC.

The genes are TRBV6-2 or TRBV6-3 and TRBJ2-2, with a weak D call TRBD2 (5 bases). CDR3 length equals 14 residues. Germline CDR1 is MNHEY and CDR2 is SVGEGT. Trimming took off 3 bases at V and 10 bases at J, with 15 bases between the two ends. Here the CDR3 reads CASSYQLEWEELFF. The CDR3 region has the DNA TGTGCCAGCAGTTATCAACTAGAATGGGAGGAGCTGTTTTTT.

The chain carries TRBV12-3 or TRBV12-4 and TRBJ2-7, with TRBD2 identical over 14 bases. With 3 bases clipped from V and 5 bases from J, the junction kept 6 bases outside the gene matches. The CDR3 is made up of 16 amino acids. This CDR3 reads CASSFLWTSGRHEQYF. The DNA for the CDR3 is TGTGCCAGCAGTTTCCTGTGGACTAGCGGGAGGCACGAGCAGTACTTC.

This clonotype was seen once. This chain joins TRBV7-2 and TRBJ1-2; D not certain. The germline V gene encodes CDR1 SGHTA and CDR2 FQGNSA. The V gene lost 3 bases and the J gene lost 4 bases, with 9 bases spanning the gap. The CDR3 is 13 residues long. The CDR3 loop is CASSFGPSYGYTF. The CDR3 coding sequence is TGTGCCAGCAGCTTCGGGCCCTCCTATGGCTACACCTTC.

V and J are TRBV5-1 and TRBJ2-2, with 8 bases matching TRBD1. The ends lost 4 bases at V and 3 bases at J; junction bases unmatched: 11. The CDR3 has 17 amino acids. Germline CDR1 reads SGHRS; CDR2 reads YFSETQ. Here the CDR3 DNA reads TGCGCCAGCAGCAAAAATTCAGGGGGCCGGTACACCGGGGAGCTGTTTTTT. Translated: CASSKNSGGRYTGELFF.

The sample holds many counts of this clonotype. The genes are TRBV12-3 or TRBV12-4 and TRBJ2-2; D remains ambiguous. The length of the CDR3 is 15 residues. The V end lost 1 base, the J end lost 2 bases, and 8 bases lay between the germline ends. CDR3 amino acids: CASSLGGLNTGELFF. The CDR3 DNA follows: TGTGCCAGCAGTTTAGGAGGTCTAAACACCGGGGAGCTGTTTTTT.